The clone carrying this T cell receptor (beta chain) was picked up one time. This sample is drawn from a study of blood T cell repertoires in COVID-19. V lost 1 base and J 2 bases, leaving 9 bases between the germline ends. Germline values: CDR1 LGHNA, CDR2 YSLEER. There are 15 residues in the CDR3. Produced via immunoSEQ multiplex PCR; TCRdb's table is partial and in-frame only. The sample has about 74,000 clones, just over 85% seen once; the top ten hold approximately 5.1%. The specimen sequenced was peripheral blood. The genes are TRBV4-3 and TRBJ2-1; weak D call: TRBD2 (5 bases). This TCR was recovered from a woman aged 80 or over with acute or convalescent COVID-19. This CDR3 reads CASSQGVAPYNEQFF. The CDR3 coding sequence is TGCGCCAGCAGCCAAGGAGTAGCGCCCTACAATGAGCAGTTCTTC.